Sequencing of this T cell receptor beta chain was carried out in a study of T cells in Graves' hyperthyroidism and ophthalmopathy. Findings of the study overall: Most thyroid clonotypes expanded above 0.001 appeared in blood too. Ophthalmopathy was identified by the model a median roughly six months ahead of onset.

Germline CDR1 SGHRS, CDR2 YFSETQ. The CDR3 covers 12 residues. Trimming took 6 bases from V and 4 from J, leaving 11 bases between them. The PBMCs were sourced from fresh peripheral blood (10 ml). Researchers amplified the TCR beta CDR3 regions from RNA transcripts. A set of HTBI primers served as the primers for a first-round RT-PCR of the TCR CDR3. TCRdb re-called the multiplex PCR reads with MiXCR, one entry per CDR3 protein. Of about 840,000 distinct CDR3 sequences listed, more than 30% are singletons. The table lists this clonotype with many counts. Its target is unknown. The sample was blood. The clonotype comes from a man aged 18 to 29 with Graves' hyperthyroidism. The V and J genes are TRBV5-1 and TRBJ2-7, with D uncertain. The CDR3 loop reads CASKDAAYEQYF. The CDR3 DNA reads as TGCGCCAGCAAGGACGCAGCATACGAGCAGTACTTC.